A selection of T cell receptor beta chains follows, all from one sample in a study of cytomegalovirus exposure and HLA in healthy donors. The method was immunoSEQ multiplex PCR; TCRdb's version includes in-frame clones alone and lacks a portion of them. The table lists 220,000 or so clones, 70% to 90% of them singletons. Sequences were obtained from PBMCs. These receptors were obtained from a woman between 18 and 29 years old in good health and CMV-seronegative. The CDR3 runs from the conserved cysteine through the conserved F or W. D genes are given only for firm matches. A row's size may be missing; if present it is once, few, many or a size class.

clone size: .
D gene: .
J gene: TRBJ2-7
V gene: TRBV29-1
CDR3 DNA: TGCAGCGTACGTCGGGGAATGGACGAGCAGTACTTC
CDR3 protein: CSVRRGMDEQYF

clone size: .
D gene: TRBD1
J gene: TRBJ1-3
V gene: TRBV10-2
CDR3 DNA: TGCGCCAGCAGCCCCGGGACAGGGGGCGCGGGTGGAAACACCATATATTTT
CDR3 protein: CASSPGTGGAGGNTIYF

clone size: .
D gene: .
J gene: TRBJ1-2
V gene: TRBV5-1
CDR3 DNA: TGCGCCAGCAGCATGGACGGCAGTCCTAACTATGGCTACACCTTC
CDR3 protein: CASSMDGSPNYGYTF

clone size: .
D gene: .
J gene: TRBJ1-1
V gene: TRBV7-2
CDR3 DNA: TGTGCCAGCAGCTTAGTGCGGGGGTTTGACACTGAAGCTTTCTTT
CDR3 protein: CASSLVRGFDTEAFF

clone size: .
D gene: .
J gene: TRBJ2-7
V gene: TRBV5-1
CDR3 DNA: TGCGCCAGCAGCTCGGGCCCGGAGCAGTACTTC
CDR3 protein: CASSSGPEQYF

clone size: once
D gene: .
J gene: TRBJ1-1
V gene: TRBV7-2
CDR3 DNA: TGTGCCAGCAGCTTAGGGTTGACTGAAGCTTTCTTT
CDR3 protein: CASSLGLTEAFF

clone size: .
D gene: .
J gene: TRBJ2-5
V gene: TRBV11-3
CDR3 DNA: TGTGCCAGCAGCTCAGGAACAGCCGTGGGCCAAGAGACCCAGTACTTC
CDR3 protein: CASSSGTAVGQETQYF

clone size: once
D gene: .
J gene: TRBJ2-2
V gene: TRBV18
CDR3 DNA: TGTGCCAGCTCACCTCCGAACACCGGGGAGCTGTTTTTT
CDR3 protein: CASSPPNTGELFF

clone size: .
D gene: TRBD1
J gene: TRBJ2-1
V gene: TRBV5-1
CDR3 DNA: TGCGCCAGCAGCTTGGGTGGGACAGGGGTAGGAAATGAGCAGTTCTTC
CDR3 protein: CASSLGGTGVGNEQFF

clone size: .
D gene: TRBD2
J gene: TRBJ2-1
V gene: TRBV27
CDR3 DNA: TGTGCCAGCAGTTTATGGCCCGGGACTACCTCCTACAATGAGCAGTTCTTC
CDR3 protein: CASSLWPGTTSYNEQFF

clone size: .
D gene: .
J gene: TRBJ1-6
V gene: TRBV10-3
CDR3 DNA: TGTGCCAGCTCACTACCATCGGCAGGGTCACCCCTCCACTTT
CDR3 protein: CASSLPSAGSPLHF

clone size: .
D gene: .
J gene: TRBJ1-2
V gene: TRBV5-6
CDR3 DNA: TGTGCCAGCAGCTTTCAGGCGAGCTATGGCTACACCTTC
CDR3 protein: CASSFQASYGYTF

clone size: .
D gene: .
J gene: TRBJ2-5
V gene: TRBV5-1
CDR3 DNA: TGCGCCAGCAGCTTATCAGGGGCCCCGGGAGAGACCCAGTACTTC
CDR3 protein: CASSLSGAPGETQYF

clone size: few
D gene: TRBD1
J gene: TRBJ1-2
V gene: TRBV6-5
CDR3 DNA: TGTGCCAGCAGGACAGGGAAGCGTGGTGGCTACACCTTC
CDR3 protein: CASRTGKRGGYTF

clone size: .
D gene: TRBD2
J gene: TRBJ2-7
V gene: TRBV2
CDR3 DNA: TGTGCCAGCAGGAACGGCGGGAGTAGTTACGAGCAGTACTTC
CDR3 protein: CASRNGGSSYEQYF

clone size: few
D gene: .
J gene: TRBJ1-1
V gene: TRBV6-1
CDR3 DNA: TGTGCCAGCGGGGGGGGATTCACTGAAGCTTTCTTT
CDR3 protein: CASGGGFTEAFF

clone size: .
D gene: .
J gene: TRBJ2-1
V gene: TRBV6-1
CDR3 DNA: TGTGCCAGCAGTGGCGCGAGGGGAATGATCGACAATGAGCAGTTCTTC
CDR3 protein: CASSGARGMIDNEQFF

clone size: .
D gene: .
J gene: TRBJ2-7
V gene: TRBV28
CDR3 DNA: TGTGCCAGCAGTTTCTCTGGCGGAACCTACGAGCAGTACTTC
CDR3 protein: CASSFSGGTYEQYF

clone size: .
D gene: .
J gene: TRBJ2-7
V gene: TRBV6-1
CDR3 DNA: TGTGCCAGCAGTCTTATGTACGAGCAGTACTTC
CDR3 protein: CASSLMYEQYF

clone size: .
D gene: .
J gene: TRBJ1-5
V gene: TRBV28
CDR3 DNA: TGTGCCAGCAGTTCCCGGGACGTTAATCAGCCCCAGCATTTT
CDR3 protein: CASSSRDVNQPQHF

clone size: once
D gene: TRBD1
J gene: TRBJ1-2
V gene: TRBV7-8
CDR3 DNA: TGTGCCAGCAGCTTAACCCTACCGGACAGGGCCGCTAACTATGGCTACACCTTC
CDR3 protein: CASSLTLPDRAANYGYTF

clone size: .
D gene: .
J gene: TRBJ2-1
V gene: TRBV28
CDR3 DNA: TGTGCCAGCAGTTTGACAGGAGCCAATGAGCAGTTCTTC
CDR3 protein: CASSLTGANEQFF

clone size: .
D gene: TRBD1
J gene: TRBJ1-2
V gene: TRBV6-5
CDR3 DNA: TGTGCCAGCGCTGGACAGGGGCCCCCCTATGGCTACACCTTC
CDR3 protein: CASAGQGPPYGYTF

clone size: .
D gene: .
J gene: TRBJ1-5
V gene: TRBV11-2
CDR3 DNA: TGTGCCAGCAGCCAAGTTAGCAATCAGCCCCAGCATTTT
CDR3 protein: CASSQVSNQPQHF

clone size: .
D gene: TRBD1
J gene: TRBJ2-3
V gene: TRBV30
CDR3 DNA: TGTGCCTGGGGGACAGTGGGTGACACAGATACGCAGTATTTT
CDR3 protein: CAWGTVGDTDTQYF

clone size: .
D gene: TRBD2
J gene: TRBJ2-3
V gene: TRBV5-1
CDR3 DNA: TGCGCCAGCAGCTCCCAATCCGCTAGACTAGCGGGACGCACAGATACGCAGTATTTT
CDR3 protein: CASSSQSARLAGRTDTQYF

clone size: .
D gene: .
J gene: TRBJ1-3
V gene: TRBV6-6
CDR3 DNA: TGTGCCAGCAGTTTATGGCAGAATCCTGGAAACACCATATATTTT
CDR3 protein: CASSLWQNPGNTIYF

clone size: .
D gene: .
J gene: TRBJ2-2
V gene: TRBV2
CDR3 DNA: TGTGCCAGCAGAAGATCAGGGAACACCGGGGAGCTGTTTTTT
CDR3 protein: CASRRSGNTGELFF

clone size: few
D gene: TRBD1
J gene: TRBJ1-3
V gene: TRBV5-6
CDR3 DNA: TGTGCCAGCAGCCATCAGGGGGCTCCCGGAAACACCATATATTTT
CDR3 protein: CASSHQGAPGNTIYF

clone size: .
D gene: TRBD1
J gene: TRBJ2-2
V gene: TRBV5-1
CDR3 DNA: TGCGCCAGCAGCAATAGGACAGGGGGGTCCGGGGAGCTGTTTTTT
CDR3 protein: CASSNRTGGSGELFF

clone size: .
D gene: .
J gene: TRBJ2-3
V gene: TRBV29-1
CDR3 DNA: TGCAGCGGGCTTAGCACAGATACGCAGTATTTT
CDR3 protein: CSGLSTDTQYF

clone size: .
D gene: TRBD2
J gene: TRBJ2-2
V gene: TRBV5-1
CDR3 DNA: TGCGCCAGCATAGCGGGAGCGGGCGCCGGGGAGCTGTTTTTT
CDR3 protein: CASIAGAGAGELFF

clone size: .
D gene: TRBD1
J gene: TRBJ1-2
V gene: TRBV6-1
CDR3 DNA: TGTGCCAGCAGCGAACTTTTTAAGGGGGCTGGCTACACCTTC
CDR3 protein: CASSELFKGAGYTF

clone size: .
D gene: .
J gene: TRBJ2-1
V gene: TRBV6-6
CDR3 DNA: TGTGCCAGCAGTTACGAAACTAGCTGGGGGCAGTTCTTC
CDR3 protein: CASSYETSWGQFF

clone size: .
D gene: .
J gene: TRBJ2-7
V gene: TRBV20-1
CDR3 DNA: TGCAGTGCTAGGGGTGGGTACGAGCAGTACTTC
CDR3 protein: CSARGGYEQYF

clone size: few
D gene: .
J gene: TRBJ1-5
V gene: TRBV5-4
CDR3 DNA: TGTGCCAGCAGCCCGGGCCTTAGCAATCAGCCCCAGCATTTT
CDR3 protein: CASSPGLSNQPQHF

clone size: .
D gene: .
J gene: TRBJ2-1
V gene: TRBV4-1
CDR3 DNA: TGCGCCAGCAGCCGAGACAGTAGCTCCTACAATGAGCAGTTCTTC
CDR3 protein: CASSRDSSSYNEQFF

clone size: .
D gene: TRBD1
J gene: TRBJ2-1
V gene: TRBV9
CDR3 DNA: TGTGCCAGCAGCTCCGACAGGGGACCTCTCAATGAGCAGTTCTTC
CDR3 protein: CASSSDRGPLNEQFF

clone size: .
D gene: .
J gene: TRBJ1-6
V gene: TRBV5-4
CDR3 DNA: TGTGCCAGCAGCTTCGGAAGTCCTAATTCACCCCTCCACTTT
CDR3 protein: CASSFGSPNSPLHF

clone size: .
D gene: .
J gene: TRBJ2-3
V gene: TRBV11-2
CDR3 DNA: TGTGCCAGCAGCTACACGTATAGCACAGATACGCAGTATTTT
CDR3 protein: CASSYTYSTDTQYF

clone size: .
D gene: TRBD1
J gene: TRBJ1-2
V gene: TRBV5-1
CDR3 DNA: TGCGCCAGCAGCTTGAATCCTTCTCGGACAGGGGGTGTTTCCACCTTC
CDR3 protein: CASSLNPSRTGGVSTF

clone size: .
D gene: TRBD1
J gene: TRBJ1-2
V gene: TRBV7-9
CDR3 DNA: TGTGCCAGCAGTTTACAGGGGGGGATCGGCTACACCTTC
CDR3 protein: CASSLQGGIGYTF

clone size: .
D gene: .
J gene: TRBJ1-3
V gene: TRBV6-1
CDR3 DNA: TGTGCCAGCAGTGAAGTCCCCAGGGCAGGAAACACCATATATTTT
CDR3 protein: CASSEVPRAGNTIYF

clone size: .
D gene: .
J gene: TRBJ2-5
V gene: TRBV7-3
CDR3 DNA: TGTGCCAGCAGCTCAGGGTTCAGGGAGACCCAGTACTTC
CDR3 protein: CASSSGFRETQYF

clone size: few
D gene: .
J gene: TRBJ2-2
V gene: TRBV11-3
CDR3 DNA: TGTGCCAGCAGCCCGCGATCGGGGAGAGCCGGGGAGCTGTTTTTT
CDR3 protein: CASSPRSGRAGELFF

clone size: .
D gene: TRBD2
J gene: TRBJ2-7
V gene: TRBV25-1
CDR3 DNA: TGTGCCAGCAGCGGGGGGGGACTAGAGCCTTACGAGCAGTACTTC
CDR3 protein: CASSGGGLEPYEQYF